This section outlines one TCR beta chain sequence together with its context. This clone's antigen is unknown. Within one base of it there is no much larger clone, and no base qualities were kept. The sample's time point label, in plain terms: about 28 days (+/-7) after the second vaccine dose. Because spike-specific TCR depth and breadth did not differ between the two schedules, AZD1222 recipients who got a second dose at roughly 4 weeks were pooled with those who got a second dose at roughly 12 weeks. Vaccinee samples came from UK trials COV001 and COV002, including a single-blind randomized controlled phase 2/3 trial of AZD1222 (ChAdOx1 nCoV-19) in healthy adults. For TCRbeta chain sequencing, PBMC samples were collected from trial participants at day 0 and at day 28 after the second dose. From a lookup of the germline V gene, CDR1 and CDR2 are SGHTA and FQGNSA. Including cysteine and phenylalanine, the CDR3 has 13 amino acids. Only the CDR3 region is kept as DNA, spanning 39 bases read in frame from base 1. V loses 3 bases of germline sequence and J loses 5 bases, and the interval between the two ends is 8 bases.

The CDR3 regions of human TCRbeta chains were subjected to immunosequencing. The paper's processing steps were these. Repertoire TCRs were matched against a reference library of SARS-CoV-2-specific TCRs generated with the MIRA antigen-specificity platform. Breadth meant the fraction of unique TCRs that were SARS-CoV-2-associated, whereas depth meant the fraction of total T cells that were SARS-CoV-2-associated. Using the MIRA data, each spike-specific TCR was assigned both to the spike region to which the TCR was reactive and to a CD4 or CD8 class. Log10-transformed breadth and depth values were compared by one-way ANOVA with Sidak's multiple comparisons tests. TCRdb holds this immuneACCESS table with in-frame rearrangements only. Some clones are missing; in checked studies, unresolved V genes explain under half, and the rest has no known cause. V, J and clone size are those of that table, while D and trimming were read from the DNA. This sample lists approximately 150,000 clones; roughly 88% were detected once. The leading ten clones occupy approximately 5.9% of the sample.

The sample originates from a study of T cell responses to AZD1222 COVID-19 vaccine (dated by TCRdb to the early 2020s). Study-level background: A total of just over 230 trial participants underwent TCR sequencing, of whom about 210 had received two doses of AZD1222 and roughly 26 had received two doses of the MenACWY control vaccine. Trial participants were enrolled into age subgroups of 18-55, 56-69 and 70-plus years, which contained 148, 28 and 57 TCR-sequenced participants, respectively.

Findings and caveats that apply to the study as a whole: Reportedly, almost half of the unique spike-specific TCRs recognized epitopes lying outside the regions that are mutated in the B.1.351 and B.1.1.7 variants. The 56-69-year group was small, and its depth increase did not reach significance, likely because of low power. After two AZD1222 doses, both the breadth and the depth of spike-specific TCRs were significantly higher than at day 0 and than in MenACWY recipients. Conclusions about previously exposed vaccinees were limited because only six AZD1222 recipients were SARS-CoV-2 seropositive at baseline. Because no day 14 peak-response samples were available, the repertoires could be characterized only after the peak T cell response. The vaccine-associated CD4 TCRs covered the entire spike protein, and the dominant responses fell in regions 160-218 and 743-854. Participants were mostly white British and included more females than males, and it was suggested by the authors that clonal diversity may have been underestimated.

The chain uses TRBV7-2 and TRBJ2-1; a confident D gene designation cannot be given. The source material was peripheral blood, sampled 28 days after the second AZD1222 dose. This clonotype originated in an adult who received the AZD1222 COVID-19 vaccine. The DNA sequence follows: TGTGCCAGCAGCTTCCTCCTTGACAATGAGCAGTTCTTC. It codes for CASSFLLDNEQFF.